This TCR beta chain was documented in a study of cytomegalovirus exposure and HLA in healthy donors. Study results and limitations: Rarity characterized most TCR sequences, yet some public TCRs appeared in many donors. The authors enumerated 150 to 200 TCR beta chains as linked to cytomegalovirus. Later, an analysis found that TCR clusters from the first cohort tended to co-occur in the 120 validation repertoires.

As to this clone: As yet, its antigen is unknown.

The validation cohort, a group of 130 or so subjects, included the donors and was separate from the roughly 700-subject first cohort. The data were produced by immunoSEQ multiplex PCR, yet TCRdb's version contains in-frame clones alone and is incomplete. The sample lists some 150,000 clones; about 88% were seen once. The receptor comes from a woman younger than 30 in good health and CMV-seropositive. Sequencing was performed on PBMCs.

Here the CDR3 reads CAISESTVNTDTQYF. For the CDR3, the DNA is TGTGCCATCAGTGAGTCGACAGTGAACACAGATACGCAGTATTTT. This chain connects TRBV10-3 to TRBJ2-3; maybe TRBD1 (5 bases). Germline loops: CDR1 ENHRY, CDR2 SYGVKD. Trimming cost V 0 bases and J 2 bases, with 9 bases left between them. The CDR3 is 15 residues long.